The 3 T cell receptor beta chains presented below share a single source sample, sequenced in a study of preoperative IRX-2 immunotherapy in early breast cancer. This sample's treatment: preoperative locoregional IRX-2 cytokine immunotherapy. Produced via immunoSEQ multiplex PCR; TCRdb's table is partial and in-frame only. Here the sample spans about 98,000 clones, about nine tenths being singletons. The starting material was tumor tissue, obtained after IRX-2 immunotherapy. The source is a human donor with breast cancer.

The CDR3 DNA reads TGCGCCAGCAGTGGGGGAGGCTCCCCAGAGACCCAGTACTTC. Translating it yields CASSGGGSPETQYF. The chain employs TRBV10-2 and TRBJ2-5; TRBD2 is a possible D gene (6 bases). Germline V gene lookup returns CDR1 WSHSY and CDR2 SAAADI. V was pared by 4 bases and J by 4 bases, with 13 bases between. CDR3 size: 14 residues.

J is TRBJ2-3 and V is TRBV12-5; the match to TRBD1 covers 12 bases. The CDR3 sequence is 20 residues long. CDR1 and CDR2 from the germline V gene are LGHNT and FRNRAP. V lost 4 bases and J lost 1; bases outside the gene matches: 15. The DNA of the CDR3 is TGTGCTAGTGGTTCCCCCTCCCGGGACAGGGGGCGCGTCGGCACAGATACGCAGTATTTT. This encodes CASGSPSRDRGRVGTDTQYF. Full variable domain (missing parts from reference TRBV12-5 and TRBJ2-3): DARVTQTPRHKVTEMGQEVTMRCQPILGHNTVFWYRQTMMQGLELLAYFRNRAPLDDSGMPKDRFSAEMPDATLATLKIQPSEPRDSAVYFCASGSPSRDRGRVGTDTQYFGPGTRLTVL.

V gene TRBV7-1 combines with J gene TRBJ1-1, with 8 bases that match TRBD1. TRBV7-1 carries the ORF label, with uncertain function. Trimming took 4 bases from V and 3 from J; bases not matched to a gene: 4. The CDR3 length is 14 residues. The CDR3 DNA reads TGTGCCAGCAGCTTTACAGGGGGGCACACTGAAGCTTTCTTT. Its protein product is CASSFTGGHTEAFF.